This note documents a single T cell receptor (beta chain) sequence. What it binds is not known. TCR beta VDJ and CDR3 profiles were obtained from a genomic DNA template. Each CDR3 protein gets one entry after TCRdb re-called the reads with MiXCR. In the table there are roughly 170,000 distinct CDR3 sequences, roughly 50% of which are singletons. The data stem from a study of CD8+CD57+ T cells in acquired aplastic anemia. Study observations and caveats: Patients and controls had in common 25 to 30 CD8+ CDR3 sequences.

Only patients with CD8+CD57+ cell expansion on flow cytometry were chosen for sequencing. Severe acquired aplastic anemia affected all patients. Patients were therapy-naive when their blood was sampled. The sample taken for sequencing was sorted CD4+, CD8+, or CD8+CD57+ T cells (not recorded which) from PBMCs. This TCR came from a human donor with aplastic anemia.

The CDR3 sequence is CSAKAQGARETQYF. In DNA form, the CDR3 reads TGCAGTGCTAAGGCCCAGGGGGCCCGGGAGACCCAGTACTTC. This chain joins TRBV20-1 and TRBJ2-5, with TRBD1 identical over 8 bases. The CDR3 length is 14 residues. Trimming removed 4 bases from V and 5 bases from J; junction bases left unmatched: 9. Germline V gene data show CDR1 as DFQATT and CDR2 as SNEGSKA (reference sequence).